The rows below give T cell receptor beta chains drawn from one sample of a study of cytomegalovirus exposure and HLA in healthy donors. Measured with immunoSEQ multiplex PCR; TCRdb has only the in-frame clones, and not every one. Of about 130,000 clones listed, around 85% are singletons. Sequenced input: PBMCs. The receptors were sampled from a boy aged 5-17 years in good health and CMV-seronegative. Both conserved end residues are part of each CDR3. The D gene is left open where the match is weak. Only some rows state a clone size, as once, few, many or a class for expanded clones.

size	length	D	V	J	DNA	CDR3
.	13	.	TRBV5-1	TRBJ1-1	TGCGCCAGCGGCCGGGGGGCTCACACTGAAGCTTTCTTT	CASGRGAHTEAFF
.	15	.	TRBV7-2	TRBJ1-2	TGTGCCAGCAGCTTAGAGTCAGGAGGCCTCTATGGCTACACCTTC	CASSLESGGLYGYTF
.	17	TRBD2	TRBV29-1	TRBJ2-3	TGCAGCGTTGAAAGGCAGCTAGCGGGAGGATTGGCAGATACGCAGTATTTT	CSVERQLAGGLADTQYF
.	15	TRBD1	TRBV10-3	TRBJ2-7	TGTGCCATCAGTGAATCGGGACAGGTCTCCTACGAGCAGTACTTC	CAISESGQVSYEQYF
once	16	.	TRBV5-1	TRBJ2-7	TGCGCCAGCAGCTTGGACACGGGAGAAATTCCGCGGGAGCAGTACTTC	CASSLDTGEIPREQYF
once	14	.	TRBV19	TRBJ1-2	TGTGCCAGTAGTATTGATGGGGCAAACTATGGCTACACCTTC	CASSIDGANYGYTF
.	14	.	TRBV2	TRBJ1-5	TGTGCCAGCAGTGACAGGGGACCCAATCAGCCCCAGCATTTT	CASSDRGPNQPQHF
.	14	.	TRBV19	TRBJ2-4	TGTGCCAGTAGTATCCCAGGGGAGGGAAACATTCAGTACTTC	CASSIPGEGNIQYF
.	15	TRBD1	TRBV25-1	TRBJ2-7	TGTGCCAGCAGTGATTGGACAGGGGCTGCCTACGAGCAGTACTTC	CASSDWTGAAYEQYF
once	14	.	TRBV27	TRBJ1-2	TGTGCCAGCAGCTGGCGTCCAACAGAGTATGGCTACACCTTC	CASSWRPTEYGYTF
.	13	TRBD1	TRBV5-6	TRBJ1-1	TGTGCCAGCAGCCAGGACAGGGGAACTGAAGCTTTCTTT	CASSQDRGTEAFF
.	15	TRBD2	TRBV30	TRBJ2-5	TGTGCCTGGAGTGTACTAGCGGGGGAGCAAGAGACCCAGTACTTC	CAWSVLAGEQETQYF
.	17	TRBD2	TRBV9	TRBJ2-1	TGTGCCAGCAGCCCCCGTTTGTTAGCGGGAGCCGTGAGTGAGCAGTTCTTC	CASSPRLLAGAVSEQFF
.	15	TRBD1	TRBV7-2	TRBJ1-5	TGTGCCAGCAGATCGGACAGGATTAGCAATCAGCCCCAGCATTTT	CASRSDRISNQPQHF
.	13	.	TRBV30	TRBJ1-6	TGTGCCTGGGCGACAGGCTCCAATTCACCCCTCCACTTT	CAWATGSNSPLHF
.	16	.	TRBV7-7	TRBJ2-2	TGTGCTAGCAGCTTATTCCAGGAGGGTGACACCGGGGAGCTGTTTTTT	CASSLFQEGDTGELFF
.	14	TRBD1	TRBV2	TRBJ1-2	TGTGCCAGCATTCGGACAGGGGTGTTATATGGCTACACCTTC	CASIRTGVLYGYTF
.	15	.	TRBV4-3	TRBJ2-3	TGCGCCAGCAGCCAAGAGCCCCAGGGCGCAGATACGCAGTATTTT	CASSQEPQGADTQYF
.	13	.	TRBV5-4	TRBJ2-3	TGTGCCAGCAGCGAGGGTTACACAGATACGCAGTATTTT	CASSEGYTDTQYF
.	13	.	TRBV27	TRBJ1-1	TGTGCCAGCAGTGTACCGGGAATCACTGAAGCTTTCTTT	CASSVPGITEAFF
.	14	.	TRBV14	TRBJ2-3	TGTGCCAGCACCACACGAGGGCTGGGAGATACGCAGTATTTT	CASTTRGLGDTQYF
once	14	TRBD1	TRBV30	TRBJ2-2	TGTGCCTGGAGACAGGGGGCAGGCACCGGGGAGCTGTTTTTT	CAWRQGAGTGELFF
.	15	TRBD1	TRBV9	TRBJ2-3	TGTGCCAGCAGCTTCCGACAGGGAAGCACAGATACGCAGTATTTT	CASSFRQGSTDTQYF
.	15	.	TRBV12-5	TRBJ1-3	TGTGCTAGTGGTCCGGGACAATCGTCCGAAAACACCATATATTTT	CASGPGQSSENTIYF
.	15	TRBD1	TRBV5-4	TRBJ2-7	TGTGCCAGCAGCTTGGATTCGGGACAGGCAGACGAGCAGTACTTC	CASSLDSGQADEQYF
.	15	.	TRBV21-1	TRBJ1-2	TGTGCCAGCAGCAAAGGTGAGAAACAGGGGGGAGGCTACACCTTC	CASSKGEKQGGGYTF
few	15	.	TRBV30	TRBJ1-1	TGTGCCTGGAGTATGGGGCTAAGATTGAACACTGAAGCTTTCTTT	CAWSMGLRLNTEAFF
.	17	TRBD2	TRBV7-8	TRBJ2-1	TGTGCCAGCAGCTCGACTAGCGGGAGGGCTCTTGGAGCTGAGCAGTTCTTC	CASSSTSGRALGAEQFF
.	17	TRBD2	TRBV9	TRBJ2-1	TGTGCCAGCAGCTCACGACTTAGCGGGAGAACCTACAATGAGCAGTTCTTC	CASSSRLSGRTYNEQFF
.	14	TRBD1	TRBV5-1	TRBJ2-6	TGCGCCAGCAGAGGGGGCGGGGGGGCCAACGTCCTGACTTTC	CASRGGGGANVLTF
once	16	.	TRBV9	TRBJ2-1	TGTGCCAGCAGCGTAGGAAGTCAGCGGCCACAAGGTGAGCAGTTCTTC	CASSVGSQRPQGEQFF
.	13	TRBD2	TRBV7-2	TRBJ2-7	TGTGCCAGCAGCTTAGGACTAGCCGGCGAGCAGTACTTC	CASSLGLAGEQYF
.	17	TRBD2	TRBV7-6	TRBJ2-3	TGTGCCAGCAGCTCAGGCCCTTGGACTAGCAGCACAGATACGCAGTATTTT	CASSSGPWTSSTDTQYF
.	15	TRBD2	TRBV4-3	TRBJ2-3	TGCGCCAGCAGCCAGAGCGGGAGTAGCACAGATACGCAGTATTTT	CASSQSGSSTDTQYF
.	13	TRBD2	TRBV29-1	TRBJ2-7	TGCAGCGTTGGGGAGCGGGAACAATACGAGCAGTACTTC	CSVGEREQYEQYF
.	15	.	TRBV19	TRBJ2-5	TGTGCCAGTAAGTCTGGGTCGAGGTACCAAGAGACCCAGTACTTC	CASKSGSRYQETQYF
.	12	.	TRBV29-1	TRBJ2-1	TGCAGCGTTGATGGCGGGGGCCATGAGCAGTTCTTC	CSVDGGGHEQFF
.	15	TRBD1	TRBV5-1	TRBJ1-3	TGCGCCAGCAGCCCACGGACAGGGTCTGGAAACACCATATATTTT	CASSPRTGSGNTIYF
.	14	TRBD1	TRBV29-1	TRBJ2-1	TGCAGCTCAAAACAGGGGCGAACCTACAATGAGCAGTTCTTC	CSSKQGRTYNEQFF
.	13	TRBD2	TRBV7-3	TRBJ2-3	TGTGCCAGCGGAAACGGGAGGACAGATACGCAGTATTTT	CASGNGRTDTQYF
.	11	.	TRBV27	TRBJ2-5	TGTGCCAGCCTTTCGGGGGAGACCCAGTACTTC	CASLSGETQYF
.	13	.	TRBV7-2	TRBJ2-3	TGTGCCAGCAAACGGGACACAGTAGATACGCAGTATTTT	CASKRDTVDTQYF
.	10	.	TRBV2	TRBJ2-7	TGTGCCAGCAGTGGCCGGGAGCAGTACTTC	CASSGREQYF
.	15	.	TRBV7-2	TRBJ1-1	TGTGCCAGCAGCATAGAGAATTCAGGTAACACTGAGGCTTTCTTT	CASSIENSGNTEAFF